This TCR beta chain stems from a study of OX40 agonist ivuxolimab in advanced cancers. Study-wide results and limits: Compared with others, partial responders at 0.1-3.0 mg/kg displayed clonal expansion among the lowest. There were, on average, more expanded clones in CD8+ T cells than in CD4+.

A single count supports this clone. Its specificity is unknown. Germline CDR1 is SGHAT and CDR2 is FQDESV (reference sequence). The CDR3 contains 14 residues. V was clipped by 4 bases and J by 0 bases, with 6 bases between them. Repertoires were generated with immunoSEQ multiplex PCR, while TCRdb's copy carries only in-frame clones and drops some. The table lists 20,000 to 25,000 clones, roughly 80% of them singletons. The source was CD4+ or CD8+ T cells sorted from blood, collected in a trial of the OX40 agonist ivuxolimab. The sequence derives from an adult with an advanced solid tumor such as melanoma, head and neck, liver or kidney cancer. V and J are TRBV11-1 and TRBJ2-2; D is unresolved. The CDR3 here is CASSSTANTGELFF. For the CDR3, the DNA is TGTGCCAGCAGCTCCACAGCGAACACCGGGGAGCTGTTTTTT.